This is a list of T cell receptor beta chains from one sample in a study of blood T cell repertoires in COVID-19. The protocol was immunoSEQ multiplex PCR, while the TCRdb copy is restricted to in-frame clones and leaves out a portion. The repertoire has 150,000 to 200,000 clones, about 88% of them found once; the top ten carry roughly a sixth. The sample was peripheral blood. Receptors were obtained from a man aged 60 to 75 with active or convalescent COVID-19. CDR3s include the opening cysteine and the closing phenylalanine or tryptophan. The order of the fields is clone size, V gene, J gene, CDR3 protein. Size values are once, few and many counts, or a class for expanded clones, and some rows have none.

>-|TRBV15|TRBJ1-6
CATSRDRGGNSPLHF
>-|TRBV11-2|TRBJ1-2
CASSLSGRSYGYTF
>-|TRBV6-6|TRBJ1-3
CASSYEGSGNTIYF
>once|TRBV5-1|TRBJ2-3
CASSGASGTDTQYF
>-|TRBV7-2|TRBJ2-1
CASSLGLAGNEQFF
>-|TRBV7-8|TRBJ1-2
CASSLVPGNYGYTF
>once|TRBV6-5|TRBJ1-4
CASSYSRTAYNEKLFF
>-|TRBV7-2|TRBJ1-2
CASSLISSAGTGDGYTF
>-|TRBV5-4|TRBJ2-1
CASSQGQEPYNEQFF
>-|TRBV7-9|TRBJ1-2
CASSLLPSTYYGYTF
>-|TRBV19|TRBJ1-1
CASLALGNTEAFF
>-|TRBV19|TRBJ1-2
CASSASGTGVYGYTF
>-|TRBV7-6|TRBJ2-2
CASSLDWTRATGELFF
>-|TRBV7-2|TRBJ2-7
CASSPPGTGYYEQYF
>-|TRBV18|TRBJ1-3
CASSPLGPGAGNTIYF
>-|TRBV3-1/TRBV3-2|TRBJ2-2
CASSQPGQGAGGELFF
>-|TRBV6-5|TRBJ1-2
CASSTTVNYGYTF
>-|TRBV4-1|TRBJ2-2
CASSQVASGGNTGELFF
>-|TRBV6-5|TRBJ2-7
CASSYLGLVRDEQYF
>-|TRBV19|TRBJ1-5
CASSIRVLQPQHF
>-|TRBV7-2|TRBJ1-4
CASSLGSGVGEKLFF
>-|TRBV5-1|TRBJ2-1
CASSSGTGSYNEQFF
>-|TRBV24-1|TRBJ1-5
CATSPGGSGNQPQHF
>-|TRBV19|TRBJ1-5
CASSLGGVGNQPQHF
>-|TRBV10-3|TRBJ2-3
CAISATSASTSTDTQYF
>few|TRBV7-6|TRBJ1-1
CASSLAQRHSNTEAFF
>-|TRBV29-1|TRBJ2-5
CSSHSGTVSQETQYF
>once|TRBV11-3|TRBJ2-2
CASSSLASTGELFF
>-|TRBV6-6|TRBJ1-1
CASSSPDRNTEAFF
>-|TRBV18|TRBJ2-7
CASSPSHPRDEQYF
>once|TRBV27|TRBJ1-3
CASSLSGALSGNTIYF
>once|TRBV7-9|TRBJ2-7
CASSSTSDNSYEQYF
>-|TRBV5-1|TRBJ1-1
CASSLLSGMNTEAFF
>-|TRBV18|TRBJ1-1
CASSPMVTGVNTEAFF
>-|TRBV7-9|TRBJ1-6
CASRLDSLLGPLHF
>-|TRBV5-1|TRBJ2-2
CASSLTAVRGELFF
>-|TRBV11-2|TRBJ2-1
CASSLSTGSYNEQFF
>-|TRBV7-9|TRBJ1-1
CASRPGQGLFTEAFF
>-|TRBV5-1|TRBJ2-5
CASSFETRETQYF
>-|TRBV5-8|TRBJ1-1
CASSLAVTEAFF
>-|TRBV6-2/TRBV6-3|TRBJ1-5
CASSFGGYSNQPQHF
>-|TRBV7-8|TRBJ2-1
CASSAYGTTINEQFF
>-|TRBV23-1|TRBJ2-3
CASSQTPPTDTQYF
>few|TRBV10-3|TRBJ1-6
CAISEGTGANNSPLHF
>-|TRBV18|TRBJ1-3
CASSRGQSSGNTIYF
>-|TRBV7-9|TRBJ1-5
CASSKAPGNQPQHF
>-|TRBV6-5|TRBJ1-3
CASSYSLAGGNTIYF
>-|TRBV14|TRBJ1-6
CASNPGGNSPLHF
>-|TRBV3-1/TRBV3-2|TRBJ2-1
CASSPQGAGGFVEQFF
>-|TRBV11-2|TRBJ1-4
CASSLGRASTTNEKLFF
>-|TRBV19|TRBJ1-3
CASTGGYGNTIYF
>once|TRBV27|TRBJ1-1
CASSLSQSGNTEAFF
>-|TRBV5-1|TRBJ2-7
CASSLEAGGPYEQYF
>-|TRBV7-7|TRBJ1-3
CASSPGQGPGNTIYF
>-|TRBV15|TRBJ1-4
CATSRDPHRLLGNEKLFF
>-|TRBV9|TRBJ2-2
CASSVPRTGGGTGELFF
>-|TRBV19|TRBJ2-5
CASSNGLAGGRAFQETQYF
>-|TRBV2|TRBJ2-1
CASQLAEYNEQFF
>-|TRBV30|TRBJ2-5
CAWSKETQYF
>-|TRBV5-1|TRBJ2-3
CASSLGNPRLAGGYTDTQYF